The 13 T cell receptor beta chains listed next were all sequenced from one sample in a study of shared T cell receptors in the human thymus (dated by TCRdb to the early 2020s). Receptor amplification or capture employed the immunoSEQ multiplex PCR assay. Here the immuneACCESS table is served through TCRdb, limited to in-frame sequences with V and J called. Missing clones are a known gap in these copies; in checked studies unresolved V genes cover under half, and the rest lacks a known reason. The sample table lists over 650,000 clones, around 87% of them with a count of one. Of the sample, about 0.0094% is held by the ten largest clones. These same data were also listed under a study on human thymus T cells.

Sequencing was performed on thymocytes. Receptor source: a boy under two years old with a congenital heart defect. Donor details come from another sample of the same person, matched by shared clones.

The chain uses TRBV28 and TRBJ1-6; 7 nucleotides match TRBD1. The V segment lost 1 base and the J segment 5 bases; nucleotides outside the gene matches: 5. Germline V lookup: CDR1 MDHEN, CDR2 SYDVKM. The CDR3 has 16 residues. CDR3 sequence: CASSLSLGTDNSPLHF. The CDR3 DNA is TGTGCCAGCAGTTTATCCCTCGGGACAGATAATTCACCCCTCCACTTT.

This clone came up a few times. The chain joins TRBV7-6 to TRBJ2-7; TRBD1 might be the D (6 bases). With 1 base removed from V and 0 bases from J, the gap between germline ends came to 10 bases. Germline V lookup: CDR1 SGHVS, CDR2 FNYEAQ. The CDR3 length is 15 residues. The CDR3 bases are TGTGCCAGCAGCTTAGGCACGACAGGCTCCTACGAGCAGTACTTC. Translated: CASSLGTTGSYEQYF.

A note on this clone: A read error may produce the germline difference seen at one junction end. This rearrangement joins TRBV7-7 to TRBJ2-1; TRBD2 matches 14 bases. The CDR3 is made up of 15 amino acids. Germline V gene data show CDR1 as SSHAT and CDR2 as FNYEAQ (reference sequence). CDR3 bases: TGTGCTAGCACCCGACTAGCGGGGGGGCCTAATGAGCAGTTCTTC. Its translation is CASTRLAGGPNEQFF.

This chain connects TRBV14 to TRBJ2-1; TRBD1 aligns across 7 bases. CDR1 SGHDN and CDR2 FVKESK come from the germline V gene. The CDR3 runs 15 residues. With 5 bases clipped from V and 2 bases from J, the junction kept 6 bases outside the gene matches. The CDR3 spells CASSKQGITYNEQFF. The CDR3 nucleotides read TGTGCCAGCAGCAAACAGGGGATAACCTACAATGAGCAGTTCTTC.

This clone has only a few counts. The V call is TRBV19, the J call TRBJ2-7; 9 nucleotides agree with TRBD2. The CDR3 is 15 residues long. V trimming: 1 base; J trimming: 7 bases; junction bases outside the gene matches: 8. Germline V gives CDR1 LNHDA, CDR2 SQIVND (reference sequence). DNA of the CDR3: TGTGCCAGTAGTATAGGCGCGGGAGGGCCGGATGAGCAGTACTTC. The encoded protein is CASSIGAGGPDEQYF.

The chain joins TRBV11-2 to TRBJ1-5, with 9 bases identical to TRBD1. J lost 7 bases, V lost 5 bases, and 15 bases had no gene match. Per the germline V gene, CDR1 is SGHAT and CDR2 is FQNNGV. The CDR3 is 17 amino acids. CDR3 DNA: TGTGCCAGCAGCGCGCGGACAGGGGAGGGTTTTGAGCAGCCCCAGCATTTT. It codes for CASSARTGEGFEQPQHF.

Here the CDR3 reads CASSLEFRYEQYF. CDR3 nucleotides: TGTGCCAGCAGCTTAGAGTTCAGATACGAGCAGTACTTC. This chain uses TRBV7-6 with TRBJ2-7; D remains unclear. This CDR3 contains 13 residues. Germline lookup yields CDR1 SGHVS and CDR2 FNYEAQ. V lost 1 base and J lost 4, with 8 bases in between. Full variable domain (rest looked up from reference TRBV7-6 and TRBJ2-7): GAGVSQSPRYKVTKRGQDVALRCDPISGHVSLYWYRQALGQGPEFLTYFNYEAQQDKSGLPNDRFSAERPEGSISTLTIQRTEQRDSAMYRCASSLEFRYEQYFGPGTRLTVT.

Here the CDR3 reads CASGLKGSSPYEQYF. The CDR3 DNA reads TGTGCTAGTGGTTTGAAAGGGAGCTCTCCCTACGAGCAGTACTTC. The chain carries TRBV12-5 and TRBJ2-7; TRBD2 is a possible D gene (5 bases). CDR1 and CDR2 (germline): LGHNT, FRNRAP. With 2 bases removed from V and 2 bases from J, the gap between germline ends came to 13 bases. The CDR3 is 15 residues long.

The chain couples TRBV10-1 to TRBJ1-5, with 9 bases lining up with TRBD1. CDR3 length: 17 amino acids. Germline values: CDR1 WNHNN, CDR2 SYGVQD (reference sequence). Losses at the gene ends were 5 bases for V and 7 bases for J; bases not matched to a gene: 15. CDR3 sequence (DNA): TGCGCCAGCAGTTACTCTGGGACAGGGAAAGGGTTACAGCCCCAGCATTTT. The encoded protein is CASSYSGTGKGLQPQHF.

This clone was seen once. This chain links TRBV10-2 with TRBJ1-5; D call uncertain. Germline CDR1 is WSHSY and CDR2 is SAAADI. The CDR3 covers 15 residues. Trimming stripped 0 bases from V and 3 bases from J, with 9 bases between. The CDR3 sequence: CASSESGGLNQPQHF. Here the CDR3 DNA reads TGCGCCAGCAGTGAGTCAGGAGGGCTCAATCAGCCCCAGCATTTT.

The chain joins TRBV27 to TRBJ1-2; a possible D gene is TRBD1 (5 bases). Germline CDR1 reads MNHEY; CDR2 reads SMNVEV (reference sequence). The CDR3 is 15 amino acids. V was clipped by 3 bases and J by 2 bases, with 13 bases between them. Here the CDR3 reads CASSFSTAPNYGYTF. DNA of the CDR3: TGTGCCAGCAGTTTTTCGACAGCCCCGAACTATGGCTACACCTTC.

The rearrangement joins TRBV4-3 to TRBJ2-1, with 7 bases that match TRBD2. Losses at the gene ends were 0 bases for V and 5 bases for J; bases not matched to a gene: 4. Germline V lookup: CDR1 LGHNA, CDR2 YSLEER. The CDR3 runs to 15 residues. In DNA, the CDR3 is TGCGCCAGCAGCCAAGATGCGGGAGTCGACAATGAGCAGTTCTTC. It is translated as CASSQDAGVDNEQFF.

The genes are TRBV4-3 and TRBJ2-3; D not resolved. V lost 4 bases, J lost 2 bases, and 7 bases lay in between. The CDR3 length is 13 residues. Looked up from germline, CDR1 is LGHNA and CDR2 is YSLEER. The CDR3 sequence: CASSPPVTDTQYF. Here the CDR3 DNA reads TGCGCCAGCAGCCCTCCGGTCACAGATACGCAGTATTTT.